The rows below give T cell receptor beta chains drawn from one sample of a study of cytomegalovirus exposure and HLA in healthy donors. TCRdb keeps only in-frame clones here, not all; method: immunoSEQ multiplex PCR. The data show around 67,000 clones, with roughly two thirds seen just once and about 1.9% held by the top ten. The sequencing input was PBMCs. The receptors here all came from a woman aged 25-40 years in good health and CMV-seronegative. The CDR3 runs from the conserved cysteine through the conserved F or W. A D gene is named only where the DNA matches it firmly. Not all rows give a size; the values are once, few, many and, for expanded clones, a class.

D | J | V | size | CDR3 | DNA
- | TRBJ1-2 | TRBV7-8 | - | CASSPRGGANYGYTF | TGTGCCAGCAGCCCCCGGGGGGGGGCCAACTATGGCTACACCTTC
TRBD1 | TRBJ1-2 | TRBV9 | - | CASSGGPRQGGGYTF | TGTGCCAGCAGCGGTGGACCGCGACAGGGAGGAGGCTACACCTTC
TRBD1 | TRBJ2-3 | TRBV11-3 | - | CASSLTGDTDTQYF | TGTGCCAGCAGCTTAACAGGGGACACAGATACGCAGTATTTT
TRBD1 | TRBJ1-2 | TRBV6-6 | once | CASSYSAGGEGYTF | TGTGCCAGCAGTTACTCGGCAGGGGGCGAAGGCTACACCTTC
- | TRBJ1-2 | TRBV23-1 | - | CASSQRWGYTF | TGCGCCAGCAGTCAGAGGTGGGGCTACACCTTC
TRBD2 | TRBJ2-5 | TRBV27 | - | CASSLAGGRETQYF | TGTGCCAGCAGTTTAGCGGGGGGGCGAGAGACCCAGTACTTC
- | TRBJ1-6 | TRBV25-1 | - | CASSEALDGNSPLHF | TGTGCCAGCAGTGAAGCCCTAGACGGTAATTCACCCCTCCACTTT
- | TRBJ2-5 | TRBV11-3 | - | CASSLSSLETQYF | TGTGCCAGCAGCTTATCGAGCTTGGAGACCCAGTACTTC
TRBD2 | TRBJ2-7 | TRBV7-9 | - | CAGGLTSSYEQYF | TGTGCCGGGGGACTAACCAGCTCCTACGAGCAGTACTTC
- | TRBJ2-3 | TRBV10-3 | - | CAISEWEGVGTDTQYF | TGTGCCATCAGTGAGTGGGAGGGGGTGGGCACAGATACGCAGTATTTT
- | TRBJ2-1 | TRBV9 | - | CASSSEGGPYNEQFF | TGTGCCAGCAGCTCAGAGGGGGGGCCCTACAATGAGCAGTTCTTC
- | TRBJ2-2 | TRBV6-4 | - | CASSDVAPGELFF | TGTGCCAGCAGTGACGTGGCTCCCGGGGAGCTGTTTTTT
- | TRBJ1-5 | TRBV7-8 | - | CASSFGRGQPQHF | TGTGCCAGCAGCTTCGGAAGGGGTCAGCCCCAGCATTTT
TRBD2 | TRBJ2-2 | TRBV14 | few | CASSRTSGIGGELFF | TGTGCCAGCAGTCGGACTAGCGGCATCGGCGGGGAGCTGTTTTTT
TRBD2 | TRBJ2-1 | TRBV19 | - | CASTDTFGGGKKQFF | TGTGCCAGTACCGATACCTTTGGCGGGGGAAAAAAGCAGTTCTTC
TRBD2 | TRBJ2-3 | TRBV27 | - | CASSLVVAGASGRTDTQYF | TGTGCCAGCAGTTTAGTCGTTGCCGGGGCTAGCGGGCGCACAGATACGCAGTATTTT
TRBD2 | TRBJ2-2 | TRBV6-5 | - | CASSLTSGGTGELFF | TGTGCCAGCAGTCTTACTAGCGGGGGGACCGGGGAGCTGTTTTTT
- | TRBJ2-7 | TRBV7-6 | - | CASSLGVDYEQYF | TGTGCCAGCAGCTTAGGAGTGGACTACGAGCAGTACTTC